The 28 T cell receptor beta chains listed next were all sequenced from one sample in a study of breast tumors, draining lymph nodes, adjacent tissues. Each CDR3 protein is one row after TCRdb ran MiXCR on the multiplex PCR reads. Of more than 15,000 distinct CDR3 sequences in the sample, about 60% were seen once. The material sequenced was tumor-adjacent breast tissue. These receptors all come from a female donor with breast cancer. Some clones in this sample may be carry-over from other donors' samples.

The V call is TRBV15, the J call TRBJ2-1; 7 positions agree with TRBD2. Trimming cost V 4 bases and J 4 bases; bases outside gene matches: 7. The CDR3 is 15 residues long. Per germline, CDR1 LNHNV and CDR2 YYDKDF (reference sequence). CDR3 sequence: CATSTVASGYNEQFF. The CDR3 DNA sequence: TGTGCCACCAGCACTGTGGCTAGCGGTTACAATGAGCAGTTCTTC.

The chain uses TRBV14 and TRBJ2-1; 11 bases agree with TRBD1. V lost 6 bases to trimming and J lost 7 bases; unmatched junction nucleotides: 8. CDR3 size: 15 residues. Germline CDR1 reads SGHDN; CDR2 reads FVKESK. CDR3 in DNA: TGTGCCAGCAGAGATACCGGGACAGGGGGGAATGAGCAGTTCTTC. Translation: CASRDTGTGGNEQFF.

The chain joins TRBV9 to TRBJ2-5, with unresolved D. The CDR3 totals 12 residues. Trimming shortened V by 3 bases and J by 0 bases, and 3 bases separated the two germline ends. The germline V gene encodes CDR1 SGDLS and CDR2 YYNGEE. The CDR3 sequence: CASSGNQETQYF. In DNA form, the CDR3 reads TGTGCCAGCAGCGGAAACCAAGAGACCCAGTACTTC.

The V call is TRBV2, the J call TRBJ2-5, with 8 bases identical to TRBD1. This CDR3 contains 14 residues. CDR1 and CDR2 (germline): SNHLY, FYNNEI. Unmatched junction bases numbered 12, after V lost 6 bases and J lost 9 bases. The CDR3: CASSPTGGDQPQYF. The CDR3 DNA reads as TGTGCCAGCAGCCCCACAGGGGGAGACCAGCCCCAGTACTTC. The full variable domain, completed using reference TRBV2 and TRBJ2-5, is EPEVTQTPSHQVTQMGQEVILRCVPISNHLYFYWYRQILGQKVEFLVSFYNNEISEKSEIFDDQFSVERPDGSNFTLKIRSTKLEDSAMYFCASSPTGGDQPQYFGPGTRLLVL.

This chain uses TRBV12-3 or TRBV12-4 with TRBJ1-2, with TRBD1 matching over 9 bases. The CDR3 has 15 residues. The trim removed 8 bases at V and 6 bases at J, leaving 13 bases unmatched. Here the CDR3 reads CASQPGTGYRHGYTF. CDR3 in DNA: TGTGCCAGCCAACCCGGGACAGGGTATCGTCATGGCTACACCTTC.

The gene calls are TRBV2 and TRBJ2-1, with 8 positions matching TRBD2. Germline CDR1 and CDR2: SNHLY and FYNNEI. The V segment lost 6 bases and the J segment 8 bases; nucleotides outside the gene matches: 9. CDR3 length: 14 amino acids. The DNA of the CDR3 is TGTGCCAGCAGGCTCCGGACTAGCCTCTATGAGCAGTTCTTC. Residues: CASRLRTSLYEQFF.

This clonotype showed up just a few times. This chain connects TRBV9 to TRBJ1-6; 10 bases are a match to TRBD1. The J segment lost 7 bases and the V segment lost 2 bases, leaving 3 bases of the junction unmatched. This CDR3 has 15 residues. From germline, CDR1 is SGDLS and CDR2 YYNGEE. CDR3 DNA sequence: TGTGCCAGCAGCGTTCGGGACAGGGGAAATTCACCCCTCCACTTT. Translated, it gives CASSVRDRGNSPLHF.

The chain carries TRBV20-1 and TRBJ2-7; 7 positions agree with TRBD1. The V and J ends lost 3 bases and 9 bases, in that order; junction bases with no gene match: 11. Per germline, CDR1 DFQATT and CDR2 SNEGSKA (reference sequence). The CDR3 totals 13 residues. CDR3 protein: CSARDRSNHGQYF. The DNA of the CDR3 is TGCAGTGCTAGGGACAGGTCGAACCACGGGCAGTACTTC.

The chain has TRBV20-1 and TRBJ1-5, with D possibly TRBD1 on 6 matching bases. Trimming left V 5 bases short and J 3 bases short, with 14 bases between. The CDR3 is made up of 14 amino acids. The germline gives CDR1 DFQATT, CDR2 SNEGSKA (reference sequence). DNA of the CDR3: TGCAGTGCTTTACAGGGAAATCCCAATCAGCCCCAGCATTTT. It codes for CSALQGNPNQPQHF.

V is TRBV24-1 and J is TRBJ2-3; no clear D. Trimming left V 3 bases short and J 2 bases short, with 11 bases between. The CDR3 has 15 amino acids. Per the germline V gene, CDR1 is KGHDR and CDR2 is SFDVKD. This CDR3 is CATSDLGDLTDTQYF. CDR3 sequence (DNA): TGTGCCACCAGTGATCTAGGAGATCTCACAGATACGCAGTATTTT.

The CDR3 DNA reads TGTGCCAGCAGCCGCTCGACGGAGAACACCGGGGAGCTGTTTTTT. It is translated as CASSRSTENTGELFF. The chain has TRBV11-3 and TRBJ1-4, with no clear D. The J call is doubtful: the DNA matches TRBJ2-2 better. Germline V gives CDR1 SGHNT, CDR2 YENEEA. CDR3 length equals 15 residues.

This clonotype was detected once. The V gene is TRBV12-3 or TRBV12-4, the J gene TRBJ1-6, with 7 bases matching TRBD1. V lost 0 bases, J lost 7 bases, and 0 bases stayed unmatched. The CDR3 length is 14 residues. Written as DNA, the CDR3 is TGTGCCAGCAGTTTAGCAGGGGGCAATTCACCCCTCCACTTT. Translating gives CASSLAGGNSPLHF.

The V gene is TRBV19, the J gene TRBJ2-1; TRBD1 agrees at 8 bases. With 10 bases clipped from V and 7 bases from J, the junction kept 24 bases outside the gene matches. The V gene's germline CDR1 is LNHDA and CDR2 SQIVND (reference sequence). The CDR3 contains 18 residues. The CDR3 loop is CATLSIAGGSPGPNEQFF. In DNA, the CDR3 is TGTGCCACCCTAAGCATCGCAGGGGGCTCGCCCGGCCCTAATGAGCAGTTCTTC. Full variable domain (outside the CDR3, taken from reference TRBV19 and TRBJ2-1): DGGITQSPKYLFRKEGQNVTLSCEQNLNHDAMYWYRQDPGQGLRLIYYSQIVNDFQKGDIAEGYSVSREKKESFPLTVTSAQKNPTAFYLCATLSIAGGSPGPNEQFFGPGTRLTVL.

Many counts were recorded for this clonotype. This chain joins TRBV11-3 and TRBJ1-1; 7 nucleotides agree with TRBD1. The length of the CDR3 is 12 residues. Unmatched junction bases numbered 2, after V lost 4 bases and J lost 6 bases. From germline, CDR1 is SGHNT and CDR2 YENEEA. The CDR3 loop is CASSSGGPEAFF. In DNA, the CDR3 is TGTGCCAGCAGCTCAGGGGGGCCTGAAGCTTTCTTT.

The chain joins TRBV20-1 to TRBJ2-1; 12 bases agree with TRBD1. This CDR3 comprises 18 residues. Germline loops: CDR1 DFQATT, CDR2 SNEGSKA (reference sequence). V shed 4 bases, J shed 7 bases, and the junction held 17 bases outside the gene matches. CDR3 sequence (DNA): TGCAGTGCTACCTCCATAGGGGACAGGGGGCTACCGGGGAATGAGCAGTTCTTC. Its translation is CSATSIGDRGLPGNEQFF.

This clonotype was recorded many times. CDR3 amino acids: CASSPSYEQYF. DNA of the CDR3: TGTGCCAGCAGTCCCTCCTACGAGCAGTACTTC. V usage is TRBV6-5 and J usage is TRBJ2-7; no clear D. V was clipped by 5 bases and J by 0 bases, with 2 bases between them. The CDR3 has 11 amino acids. The germline V gene has CDR1 MNHEY and CDR2 SVGAGI.

With regard to this clonotype: The germline gene is not matched at one end of the junction; a read error may be the cause. The chain joins TRBV30 to TRBJ1-4; unclear D gene. The CDR3 extends over 14 amino acids. The V gene's germline CDR1 is GTSNPN and CDR2 SVGIG (reference sequence). In nucleotides, the CDR3 is TGCGCCTGGAGATACGACCCTGGGCCTGAAAAACTGTTTTTT. It specifies CAWRYDPGPEKLFF.

This rearrangement joins TRBV11-2 to TRBJ1-4; tentative D call: TRBD1 (5 bases). Trimming left V 6 bases short and J 4 bases short, with 27 bases between. Per germline, CDR1 SGHAT and CDR2 FQNNGV. The CDR3 covers 19 residues. The CDR3 region has the DNA TGTGCCAGCAGGTTTATTGGTGACGCAGGGAATCGTTATAATGAAAAACTGTTTTTT. Translating it yields CASRFIGDAGNRYNEKLFF.

This clonotype has more than one count but fewer than ten. The V call is TRBV6-6, the J call TRBJ2-7, with 12 bases matching TRBD1. V shed 5 bases and J 5 bases; nucleotides not matched to a gene: 4. CDR3 length: 14 residues. Germline V gene sequence: CDR1 MNHNY, CDR2 SVGAGI (reference sequence). CDR3 bases: TGTGCCAGCAGTCGGGGACAGGGGGCCCACGAGCAGTACTTC. The encoded protein is CASSRGQGAHEQYF.

By its share, this clonotype is medium-sized (0.01 to 0.1%). The V and J genes are TRBV19 and TRBJ1-5; D not certain. Germline-derived CDR1 and CDR2 are LNHDA and SQIVND (reference sequence). V shed 3 bases and J shed 0 bases, with 6 bases lying between them. The CDR3 runs 14 residues. Written as DNA, the CDR3 is TGTGCCAGTAGTATTTCCCTTAGCAATCAGCCCCAGCATTTT. Translation: CASSISLSNQPQHF.

The genes are TRBV12-3 or TRBV12-4 and TRBJ2-5, with a tentative D call TRBD2 (6 bases). The CDR3 is 13 residues long. Trimming pared 5 bases from V and 4 bases from J, leaving 11 bases between. CDR3 in amino acids: CASSAPEGETQYF. CDR3 nucleotide sequence: TGTGCCAGCAGTGCCCCGGAGGGAGAGACCCAGTACTTC.

As DNA, the CDR3 is TGTGCCAGCAGTGGGCTTACAGGGGTTTATGGCTACACCTTC. This codes for CASSGLTGVYGYTF. This sequence joins TRBV25-1 and TRBJ1-2; TRBD1 matches 7 bases. There are 14 residues in the CDR3. Trimming cost V 4 bases and J 5 bases; bases outside gene matches: 7. Germline lookup yields CDR1 MGHDK and CDR2 SYGVNS.

J is TRBJ2-3 and V is TRBV6-6; D uncertain. Trimming removed 5 bases at V and 6 bases at J, with 6 bases between. This CDR3 contains 11 residues. Germline CDR1 and CDR2: MNHNY and SVGAGI (reference sequence). CDR3 sequence (DNA): TGTGCCAGCAGTAGCCGGGATACGCAGTATTTT. Protein product: CASSSRDTQYF.

This clonotype was counted at least ten times. V is TRBV20-1 and J is TRBJ2-5; 8 nucleotides align to TRBD2. CDR3 length: 16 amino acids. Germline lookup yields CDR1 DFQATT and CDR2 SNEGSKA (reference sequence). V lost 5 bases and J lost 7; bases outside the gene matches: 18. CDR3 loop: CSAGGSERGPSGTQYF. For the CDR3, the DNA is TGCAGTGCTGGAGGGAGTGAGCGGGGGCCCTCGGGGACCCAGTACTTC.

The chain couples TRBV7-3 to TRBJ1-2, with TRBD1 matching over 8 bases. This CDR3 comprises 14 residues. V shed 6 bases and J 0 bases; nucleotides not matched to a gene: 3. CDR1 is SGHTA, CDR2 FQGTGA, per germline. The DNA of the CDR3 is TGTGCCAGCAGACGGACAGGGACTAACTATGGCTACACCTTC. It encodes CASRRTGTNYGYTF.

CDR3 protein: CASSLGQGNKETQYF. In nucleotides, the CDR3 is TGTGCCAGCAGCTTGGGACAGGGGAATAAAGAGACCCAGTACTTC. The chain recombines TRBV5-8 with TRBJ2-5; 8 bases are a match to TRBD1. This CDR3 region has 15 residues. Germline CDR1 reads SGHTS; CDR2 reads YDEGEE. V dropped 0 bases and J dropped 3; count of bases not matched to a gene: 4.

This clonotype qualifies as medium-sized (0.01 to 0.1%). V gene TRBV5-8 combines with J gene TRBJ2-7, with D unclear. The germline V gene encodes CDR1 SGHTS and CDR2 YDEGEE. This CDR3 has 12 residues. Trimming removed 1 base from V and 2 bases from J, with 4 bases in between. In DNA form, the CDR3 reads TGTGCCAGCAGCTTGACAACCTACGAGCAGTACTTC. Translated, it gives CASSLTTYEQYF. Combining the CDR3 with reference TRBV5-8 and TRBJ2-7 gives the whole variable domain EAGVTQSPTHLIKTRGQQATLRCSPISGHTSVYWYQQALGLGLQFLLWYDEGEERNRGNFPPRFSGRQFPNYSSELNVNALELEDSALYLCASSLTTYEQYFGPGTRLTVT.

To note about this clonotype: Germline is not matched at one junction end, which may reflect a read error. This chain uses TRBV15 with TRBJ2-1; D call uncertain. The CDR3 covers 14 residues. Germline V gene lookup returns CDR1 LNHNV and CDR2 YYDKDF (reference sequence). Written as DNA, the CDR3 is TGTGCCACCAGCAGAGATGCGGTCTACAATGAACAGTTCTTC. Its translation: CATSRDAVYNEQFF.